This entry describes one T cell receptor beta chain. The data belong to a study of blood T cell repertoires in COVID-19. Clones were sequenced by immunoSEQ multiplex PCR, and TCRdb holds only the in-frame ones, with some missing. The repertoire includes 200,000 to 250,000 clones, 70% to 85% of them detected once, and roughly 3.5% sits in the top ten. The sample comprised PBMCs or T cells enriched from blood (not recorded which). The origin of this receptor is a woman in her sixties or seventies who had recovered from COVID-19.

The CDR3 DNA is TGTGCCAGCAGTTACGCTAGCGCCTACGAGCAGTACTTC. As protein: CASSYASAYEQYF. This rearrangement joins TRBV6-5 to TRBJ2-7; a possible D gene is TRBD2 (6 bases). CDR1 is MNHEY, CDR2 SVGAGI, per germline. V shed 2 bases and J shed 2 bases, with 7 bases lying between them. The CDR3 is 13 residues long.